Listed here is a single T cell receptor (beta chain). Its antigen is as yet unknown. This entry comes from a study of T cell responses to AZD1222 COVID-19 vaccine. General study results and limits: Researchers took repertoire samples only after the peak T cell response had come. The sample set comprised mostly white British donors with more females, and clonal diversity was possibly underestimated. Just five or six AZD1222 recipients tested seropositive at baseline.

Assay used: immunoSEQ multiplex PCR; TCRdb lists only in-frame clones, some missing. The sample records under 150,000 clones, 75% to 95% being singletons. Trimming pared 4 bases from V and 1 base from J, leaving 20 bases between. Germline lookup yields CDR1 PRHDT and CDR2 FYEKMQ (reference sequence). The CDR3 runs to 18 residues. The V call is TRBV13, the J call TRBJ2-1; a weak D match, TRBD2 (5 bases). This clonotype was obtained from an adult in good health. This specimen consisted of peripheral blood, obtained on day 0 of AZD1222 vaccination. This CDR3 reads CASSSPSWEKDSYNEQFF. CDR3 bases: TGTGCCAGCAGCTCGCCCTCGTGGGAGAAGGATTCCTACAATGAGCAGTTCTTC.